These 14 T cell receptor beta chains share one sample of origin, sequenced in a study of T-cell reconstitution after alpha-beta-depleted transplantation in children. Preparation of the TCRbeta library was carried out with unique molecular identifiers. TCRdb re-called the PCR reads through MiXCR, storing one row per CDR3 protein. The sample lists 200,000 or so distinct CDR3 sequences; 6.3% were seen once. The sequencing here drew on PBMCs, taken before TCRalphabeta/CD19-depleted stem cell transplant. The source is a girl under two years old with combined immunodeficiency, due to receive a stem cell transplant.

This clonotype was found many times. The CDR3 DNA follows: TGTGCCAGCAGTGAAATGAGGGGAAAGGGACAGGGGCGCGGAATGAACACTGAAGCTTTCTTT. It encodes CASSEMRGKGQGRGMNTEAFF. V and J are TRBV6-1 and TRBJ1-1; 10 nucleotides match TRBD1. The CDR3 is 21 amino acids. CDR1 is MNHNS, CDR2 SASEGT, per germline. Germline trimming cut 2 bases from V and 0 bases from J; bases unmatched to any gene: 18.

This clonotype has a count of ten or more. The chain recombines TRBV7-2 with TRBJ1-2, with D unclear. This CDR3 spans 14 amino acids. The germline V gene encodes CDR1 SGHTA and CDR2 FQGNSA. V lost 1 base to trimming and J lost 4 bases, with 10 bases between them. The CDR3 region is CASSLVASSYGYTF. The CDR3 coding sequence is TGTGCCAGCAGCTTAGTGGCCAGTTCCTATGGCTACACCTTC.

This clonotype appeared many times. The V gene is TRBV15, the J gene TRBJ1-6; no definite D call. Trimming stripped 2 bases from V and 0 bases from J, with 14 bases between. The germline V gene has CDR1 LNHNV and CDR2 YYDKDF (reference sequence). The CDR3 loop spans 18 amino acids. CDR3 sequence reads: CATSRSRGRSSYNSPLHF. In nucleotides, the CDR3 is TGTGCCACCAGCAGATCCCGTGGCCGGTCCTCCTATAATTCACCCCTCCACTTT. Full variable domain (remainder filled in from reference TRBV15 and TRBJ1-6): DAMVIQNPRYQVTQFGKPVTLSCSQTLNHNVMYWYQQKSSQAPKLLFHYYDKDFNNEADTPDNFQSRRPNTSFCFLDIRSPGLGDTAMYLCATSRSRGRSSYNSPLHFGNGTRLTVT.

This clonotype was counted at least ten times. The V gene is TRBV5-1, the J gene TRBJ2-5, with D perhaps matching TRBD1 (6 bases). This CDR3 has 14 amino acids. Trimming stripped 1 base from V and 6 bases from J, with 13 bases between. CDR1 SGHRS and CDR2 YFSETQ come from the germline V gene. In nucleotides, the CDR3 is TGCGCCAGCAGCTTGTCTCAGGGGCAGCAGACCCAGTACTTC. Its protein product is CASSLSQGQQTQYF. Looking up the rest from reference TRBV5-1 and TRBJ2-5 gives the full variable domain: KAGVTQTPRYLIKTRGQQVTLSCSPISGHRSVSWYQQTPGQGLQFLFEYFSETQRNKGNFPGRFSGRQFSNSRSEMNVSTLELGDSALYLCASSLSQGQQTQYFGPGTRLLVL.

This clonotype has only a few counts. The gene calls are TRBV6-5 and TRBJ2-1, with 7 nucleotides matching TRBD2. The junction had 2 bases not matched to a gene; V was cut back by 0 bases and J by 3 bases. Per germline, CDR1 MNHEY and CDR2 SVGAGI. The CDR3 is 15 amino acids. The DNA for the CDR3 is TGTGCCAGCAGTTACTCCGGGACTAACTACAATGAGCAGTTCTTC. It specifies CASSYSGTNYNEQFF.

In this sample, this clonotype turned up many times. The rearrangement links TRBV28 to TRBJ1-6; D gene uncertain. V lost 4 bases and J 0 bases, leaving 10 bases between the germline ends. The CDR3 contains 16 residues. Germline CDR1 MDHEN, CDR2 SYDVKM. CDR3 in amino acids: CASSWWKSSYNSPLHF. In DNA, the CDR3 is TGTGCCAGCAGTTGGTGGAAGAGCTCCTATAATTCACCCCTCCACTTT.

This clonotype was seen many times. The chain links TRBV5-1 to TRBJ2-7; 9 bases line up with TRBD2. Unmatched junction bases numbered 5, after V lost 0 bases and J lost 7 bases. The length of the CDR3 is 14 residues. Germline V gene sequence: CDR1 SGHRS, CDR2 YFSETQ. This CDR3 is CASSLVAGGQEQYF. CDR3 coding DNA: TGCGCCAGCAGCTTGGTGGCGGGGGGGCAAGAGCAGTACTTC.

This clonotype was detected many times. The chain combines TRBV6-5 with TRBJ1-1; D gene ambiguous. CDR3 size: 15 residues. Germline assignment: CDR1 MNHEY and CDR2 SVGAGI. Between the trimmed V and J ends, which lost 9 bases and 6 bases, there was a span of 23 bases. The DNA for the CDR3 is TGTGCCAGTACCGGGTGGGAGGGCACCACGGCTGAAGCTTTCTTT. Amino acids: CASTGWEGTTAEAFF.

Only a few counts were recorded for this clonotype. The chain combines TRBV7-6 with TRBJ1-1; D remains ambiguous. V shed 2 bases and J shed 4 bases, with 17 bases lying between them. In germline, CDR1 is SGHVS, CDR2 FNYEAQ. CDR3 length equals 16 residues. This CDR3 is CASSLSTATLGTEAFF. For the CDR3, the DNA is TGTGCCAGCAGCTTAAGTACAGCAACTCTGGGCACTGAAGCTTTCTTT. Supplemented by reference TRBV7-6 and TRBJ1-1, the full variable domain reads GAGVSQSPRYKVTKRGQDVALRCDPISGHVSLYWYRQALGQGPEFLTYFNYEAQQDKSGLPNDRFSAERPEGSISTLTIQRTEQRDSAMYRCASSLSTATLGTEAFFGQGTRLTVV.

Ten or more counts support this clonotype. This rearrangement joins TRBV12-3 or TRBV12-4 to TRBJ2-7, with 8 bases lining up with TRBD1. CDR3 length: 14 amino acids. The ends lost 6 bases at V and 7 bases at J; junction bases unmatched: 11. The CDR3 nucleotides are TGTGCCAGCAGCCCACAGGGGGTCCCCGGAGAGCAGTACTTC. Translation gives CASSPQGVPGEQYF.

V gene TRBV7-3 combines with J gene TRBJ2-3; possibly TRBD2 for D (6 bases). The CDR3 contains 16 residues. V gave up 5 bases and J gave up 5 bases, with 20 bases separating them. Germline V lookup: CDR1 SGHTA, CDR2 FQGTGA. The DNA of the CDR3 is TGTGCCAGCAGCCCCCAGACTAGTTCTGGGGGAGATACGCAGTATTTT. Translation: CASSPQTSSGGDTQYF.

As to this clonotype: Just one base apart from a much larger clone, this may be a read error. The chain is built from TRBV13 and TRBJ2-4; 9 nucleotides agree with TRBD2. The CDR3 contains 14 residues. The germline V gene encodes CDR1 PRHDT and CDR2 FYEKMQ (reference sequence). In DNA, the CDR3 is TGTGCCAGCAGCGGTACTAGCGGGTCGGACATTCGGTACTTC. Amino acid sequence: CASSGTSGSDIRYF. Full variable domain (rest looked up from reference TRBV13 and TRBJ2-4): AAGVIQSPRHLIKEKRETATLKCYPIPRHDTVYWYQQGPGQDPQFLISFYEKMQSDKGSIPDRFSAQQFSDYHSELNMSSLELGDSALYFCASSGTSGSDIRYFGAGTRLSVL.

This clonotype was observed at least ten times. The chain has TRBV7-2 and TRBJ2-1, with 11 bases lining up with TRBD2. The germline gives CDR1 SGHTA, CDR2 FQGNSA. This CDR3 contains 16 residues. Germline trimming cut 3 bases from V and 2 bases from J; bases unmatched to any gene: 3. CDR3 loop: CASSLAGLAAYNEQFF. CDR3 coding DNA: TGTGCCAGCAGCTTGGCGGGACTAGCGGCCTACAATGAGCAGTTCTTC.

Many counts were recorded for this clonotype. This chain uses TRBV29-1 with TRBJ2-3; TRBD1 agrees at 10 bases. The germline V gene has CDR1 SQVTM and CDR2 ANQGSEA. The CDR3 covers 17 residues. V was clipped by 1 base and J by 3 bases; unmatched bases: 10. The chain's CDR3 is CSVEASLRDRGTDTQYF. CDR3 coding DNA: TGCAGCGTTGAAGCCTCGCTGAGGGACAGGGGAACAGATACGCAGTATTTT.